The 24 T cell receptor beta chains in this list originate from one sample, sequenced in a study of blood T cell repertoires in COVID-19. Libraries were prepared by immunoSEQ multiplex PCR; TCRdb keeps only in-frame clonotypes and omits some of them. The sample yields 200,000 to 250,000 clones, approximately 91% seen once. Sequenced material: peripheral blood. Receptors originate from a woman aged 55-70 years with acute or convalescent COVID-19.

V is TRBV2 and J is TRBJ1-1, with D uncertain. This CDR3 spans 14 amino acids. In germline, CDR1 is SNHLY, CDR2 FYNNEI. V was shortened by 4 bases and J by 0 bases, with 9 bases between the two germline ends. In DNA form, the CDR3 reads TGTGCCAGCAGTGTTTCCCGTTTGAACACTGAAGCTTTCTTT. Its translation is CASSVSRLNTEAFF.

The chain uses TRBV27 and TRBJ1-5, with D unresolved. V shed 5 bases and J shed 1 base, with 9 bases lying between them. The CDR3 is 14 residues long. Per germline, CDR1 MNHEY and CDR2 SMNVEV (reference sequence). The CDR3 DNA follows: TGTGCCAGCAGTAGCCGGTTAAGCAATCAGCCCCAGCATTTT. Translation: CASSSRLSNQPQHF.

The chain joins TRBV6-5 to TRBJ1-1; D is ambiguous. The CDR3 totals 16 residues. Germline V gives CDR1 MNHEY, CDR2 SVGAGI. V was trimmed by 2 bases and J by 1 base, leaving 14 bases between them. The CDR3 DNA reads as TGTGCCAGCAGTTACAGGGCATCTGGGAGGAACACTGAAGCTTTCTTT. It specifies CASSYRASGRNTEAFF.

This clone came up once. The CDR3 coding sequence is TGTGCCAGCAGCGGAGCGACTGCTACCGGGGAGCTGTTTTTT. Translation gives CASSGATATGELFF. The rearrangement uses TRBV11-3 and TRBJ2-2; no definite D call. Trimming took off 5 bases at V and 5 bases at J, with 12 bases between the two ends. There are 14 residues in the CDR3. Germline V lookup: CDR1 SGHNT, CDR2 YENEEA.

This clone was seen a single time. This chain joins TRBV6-6 and TRBJ2-2; the match to TRBD1 covers 7 bases. The germline gives CDR1 MNHNY, CDR2 SVGAGI (reference sequence). The CDR3 has 15 amino acids. J lost 6 bases, V lost 6 bases, and 10 bases had no gene match. The CDR3, as DNA: TGTGCCAGCAGCGGAACAGGGGTCAGGGCCGGGGAGCTGTTTTTT. This sequence encodes CASSGTGVRAGELFF.

The chain carries TRBV3-1 (or the pseudogene TRBV3-2) and TRBJ2-2; possible D gene TRBD2, 6 bases. The CDR3 is made up of 19 amino acids. V was cut by 1 base and J by 0 bases, with 18 bases left in between. The germline V gene has CDR1 LGHDT and CDR2 YNNKEL (reference sequence). CDR3 nucleotides: TGTGCCAGCAGCCAAGTTACGGGCTCGGGGGTGACGAACACCGGGGAGCTGTTTTTT. Translated, it gives CASSQVTGSGVTNTGELFF.

V is TRBV10-1 and J is TRBJ1-1; 7 nucleotides match TRBD1. Germline V gives CDR1 WNHNN, CDR2 SYGVQD (reference sequence). This CDR3 has 12 amino acids. After removal of 6 bases from V and 8 bases from J, the junction contained 6 bases not matched to a gene. CDR3 coding DNA: TGCGCCAGCAGCTATCCGGGACAGGAAGCTTTCTTT. Translation: CASSYPGQEAFF.

The CDR3 region is CATSRDRVAGRAGYTF. The CDR3 nucleotides are TGTGCCACCAGCAGAGATCGAGTGGCGGGGAGGGCTGGCTACACCTTC. The chain couples TRBV15 to TRBJ1-2; D gene unclear. The CDR3 totals 16 residues. Looked up from germline, CDR1 is LNHNV and CDR2 is YYDKDF (reference sequence). The V end was cut by 0 bases, the J end by 7 bases, with 18 bases between. Filled out from reference TRBV15 and TRBJ1-2, the complete variable domain reads DAMVIQNPRYQVTQFGKPVTLSCSQTLNHNVMYWYQQKSSQAPKLLFHYYDKDFNNEADTPDNFQSRRPNTSFCFLDIRSPGLGDTAMYLCATSRDRVAGRAGYTFGSGTRLTVV.

V gene TRBV6-5 combines with J gene TRBJ1-1, with TRBD1 as a possible D gene (5 bases). The CDR3 length is 13 residues. The germline V gene has CDR1 MNHEY and CDR2 SVGAGI. V was pared by 2 bases and J by 1 base, with 5 bases between. The CDR3 here is CASSYDRNTEAFF. In nucleotides, the CDR3 is TGTGCCAGCAGTTACGACAGGAACACTGAAGCTTTCTTT.

This rearrangement joins TRBV29-1 to TRBJ2-1; 11 nucleotides agree with TRBD2. CDR1 SQVTM and CDR2 ANQGSEA come from the germline V gene. The length of the CDR3 is 16 residues. V was pared by 4 bases and J by 7 bases, with 12 bases of the junction left unmatched. The CDR3 loop reads CSVAWGRLAGKNEQFF. The CDR3 DNA reads as TGCAGCGTTGCTTGGGGGAGACTAGCGGGAAAGAATGAGCAGTTCTTC.

The V and J genes are TRBV28 and TRBJ2-7; 9 bases are shared with TRBD1. Germline V gives CDR1 MDHEN, CDR2 SYDVKM. V was clipped by 6 bases and J by 4 bases; unmatched bases: 10. This CDR3 region has 15 residues. The CDR3 DNA reads as TGTGCCAGCAGCCTGACAGGGGGTGGCTATTACGAGCAGTACTTC. It specifies CASSLTGGGYYEQYF.

J is TRBJ2-3 and V is TRBV19, with 11 positions matching TRBD2. There are 16 residues in the CDR3. V was pared by 4 bases and J by 6 bases, with 9 bases of the junction left unmatched. Per germline, CDR1 LNHDA and CDR2 SQIVND (reference sequence). This CDR3 reads CASSTFSGGASDTQYF. The CDR3 nucleotides read TGTGCCAGTAGTACCTTTAGCGGGGGGGCCTCGGATACGCAGTATTTT.

The V call is TRBV6-1, the J call TRBJ2-3; TRBD2 matches at 8 bases. Trimming took 2 bases from V and 5 from J; bases not matched to a gene: 6. Germline CDR1 is MNHNS and CDR2 is SASEGT. The CDR3 spans 15 residues. CDR3 residues: CASSELRGGIDTQYF. CDR3 in DNA: TGTGCCAGCAGTGAACTCCGGGGGGGCATAGATACGCAGTATTTT.

The chain employs TRBV15 and TRBJ2-1; 11 bases match TRBD2. This CDR3 is 17 amino acids long. Trimming removed 0 bases from V and 5 bases from J; junction bases left unmatched: 6. Germline-derived CDR1 and CDR2 are LNHNV and YYDKDF (reference sequence). The CDR3 nucleotides are TGTGCCACCAGCAGAGAGAGACTAGCGGGAAGAGACAATGAGCAGTTCTTC. The encoded protein is CATSRERLAGRDNEQFF.

The genes are TRBV4-2 and TRBJ2-1; possible D gene TRBD1, 5 bases. The CDR3 is made up of 17 amino acids. Germline V gives CDR1 LGHNA, CDR2 YNFKEQ. Trimming stripped 3 bases from V and 4 bases from J, with 19 bases between. The CDR3 spells CASSQDALGQQYNEQFF. The CDR3 nucleotides read TGTGCCAGCAGCCAGGATGCATTGGGGCAGCAGTACAATGAGCAGTTCTTC.

The V gene is TRBV11-3, the J gene TRBJ2-1; 8 nucleotides line up with TRBD2. V trimming: 2 bases; J trimming: 9 bases; junction bases outside the gene matches: 12. Germline CDR1 reads SGHNT; CDR2 reads YENEEA. This CDR3 comprises 16 residues. The CDR3 nucleotides are TGTGCCAGCAGCTTATGGCATAGCGGGGCCTGGGGTGAGCAGTTCTTC. This translates into CASSLWHSGAWGEQFF. Combining the CDR3 with reference TRBV11-3 and TRBJ2-1 gives the whole variable domain EAGVVQSPRYKIIEKKQPVAFWCNPISGHNTLYWYLQNLGQGPELLIRYENEEAVDDSQLPKDRFSAERLKGVDSTLKIQPAELGDSAVYLCASSLWHSGAWGEQFFGPGTRLTVL.

This chain connects TRBV19 to TRBJ2-3; 10 nucleotides align to TRBD2. Germline V gene lookup returns CDR1 LNHDA and CDR2 SQIVND (reference sequence). This CDR3 has 15 residues. V lost 6 bases, J lost 3 bases, and 6 bases stayed unmatched. CDR3 in amino acids: CASSVAGGETDTQYF. CDR3 DNA sequence: TGTGCCAGTAGCGTAGCGGGGGGCGAAACAGATACGCAGTATTTT. Variable domain in full (rest from reference TRBV19 and TRBJ2-3): DGGITQSPKYLFRKEGQNVTLSCEQNLNHDAMYWYRQDPGQGLRLIYYSQIVNDFQKGDIAEGYSVSREKKESFPLTVTSAQKNPTAFYLCASSVAGGETDTQYFGPGTRLTVL.

This chain links TRBV6-5 with TRBJ2-7; 7 nucleotides agree with TRBD2. This CDR3 spans 15 amino acids. V lost 5 bases and J lost 0; bases outside the gene matches: 7. Germline CDR1 reads MNHEY; CDR2 reads SVGAGI. The CDR3 protein is CASSQGGTSSYEQYF. The CDR3 coding sequence is TGTGCCAGCAGTCAGGGAGGGACGAGCTCCTACGAGCAGTACTTC.

This chain links TRBV19 with TRBJ2-1, with D uncertain. CDR3 length: 13 residues. Germline CDR1 and CDR2: LNHDA and SQIVND (reference sequence). Trimming took off 1 base at V and 7 bases at J, with 8 bases between the two ends. This CDR3 reads CASSIGSRNEQFF. The CDR3 nucleotides read TGTGCCAGTAGTATAGGCTCTAGGAATGAGCAGTTCTTC.

This chain connects TRBV4-2 to TRBJ2-7; D may be TRBD2 (6 bases). Germline V gene data show CDR1 as LGHNA and CDR2 as YNFKEQ. CDR3 length: 15 residues. Trimming cost V 1 base and J 4 bases, with 14 bases left between them. The CDR3 is CASSQVSGSGYEQYF. The CDR3 nucleotides are TGTGCCAGCAGCCAAGTATCCGGGAGTGGATACGAGCAGTACTTC.

The sample holds a few counts of this clone. The CDR3 region is CASSLGDRWGSPLHF. CDR3 sequence (DNA): TGTGCCAGCAGCCTAGGGGACAGATGGGGATCACCCCTCCACTTT. The chain recombines TRBV3-1 (or the pseudogene TRBV3-2) with TRBJ1-6; 7 bases line up with TRBD1. The CDR3 consists of 15 residues. From germline, CDR1 is LGHDT and CDR2 YNNKEL (reference sequence). Unmatched junction bases numbered 10, after V lost 4 bases and J lost 10 bases.

The rearrangement links TRBV11-3 to TRBJ2-1; TRBD2 matches at 11 bases. The junction had 4 bases not matched to a gene; V was cut back by 0 bases and J by 6 bases. Germline V gene lookup returns CDR1 SGHNT and CDR2 YENEEA. The CDR3 runs to 16 residues. CDR3: CASSLEVLAGGNEQFF. The CDR3 coding sequence is TGTGCCAGCAGCTTAGAAGTGCTAGCGGGAGGCAATGAGCAGTTCTTC.

V and J are TRBV7-6 and TRBJ2-7, with TRBD2 matching 7 bases. The CDR3 covers 15 residues. Germline loops: CDR1 SGHVS, CDR2 FNYEAQ. Trimming removed 5 bases from V and 6 bases from J; junction bases left unmatched: 13. CDR3 nucleotides: TGTGCCAGCAGCGAGAGAGGGGAGGGTAGAGTCGAGCAGTACTTC. This sequence encodes CASSERGEGRVEQYF.

This sequence joins TRBV18 and TRBJ2-7, with no clear D. The germline CDR1 and CDR2 sequences are KGHSH and LQKENI. There are 14 residues in the CDR3. The germline V and J ends were trimmed by 0 bases and 2 bases, with 8 bases remaining between them. For the CDR3, the DNA is TGTGCCAGCTCACCACCGACACAGCCCTACGAGCAGTACTTC. This sequence encodes CASSPPTQPYEQYF.